The entry below gives a single TCR beta chain sequence along with its context. Clones were sequenced by immunoSEQ multiplex PCR, and TCRdb holds only the in-frame ones, with some missing. Among 200,000 to 300,000 clones listed, 70% to 90% were seen once. These data come from a study of blood T cell repertoires in COVID-19. Overall study: PBMCs, B-cell-depleted T cells, or T cells provided the cDNA or gDNA that made up the material.

The length of the CDR3 is 15 residues. CDR1 is KGHSH, CDR2 LQKENI, per germline. The V and J ends lost 3 bases and 4 bases respectively, with 15 bases between them. The chain joins TRBV18 to TRBJ1-1; tentatively, D is TRBD1 (5 bases). This TCR was recovered from a middle-aged man who had recovered from COVID-19. The material sequenced was PBMCs or T cells enriched from blood (not recorded which). The CDR3 loop reads CASSPRAAGGTEAFF. The CDR3 DNA is TGTGCCAGCTCACCCAGGGCAGCCGGGGGCACTGAAGCTTTCTTT. Based on the CDR3 plus reference TRBV18 and TRBJ1-1, the full variable domain is NAGVMQNPRHLVRRRGQEARLRCSPMKGHSHVYWYRQLPEEGLKFMVYLQKENIIDESGMPKERFSAEFPKEGPSILRIQQVVRGDSAAYFCASSPRAAGGTEAFFGQGTRLTVV.